A single sample is the source of the 5 T cell receptor beta chains below, sequenced in a study of blood T cell repertoires in COVID-19. Measured with immunoSEQ multiplex PCR; TCRdb has only the in-frame clones, and not every one. The sample has a few hundred thousand clones, over 85% seen once. Input material: PBMCs or T cells enriched from blood (not recorded which). The receptor set was obtained from a woman aged 25 to 45 who had recovered from COVID-19.

DNA of the CDR3: TGTGCCAGCAGGGGAGGACTAGCGGGGACAGATACGCAGTATTTT. This codes for CASRGGLAGTDTQYF. The chain combines TRBV6-5 with TRBJ2-3, with 12 bases that match TRBD2. The CDR3 consists of 15 residues. V shed 6 bases, J shed 3 bases, and the junction held 4 bases outside the gene matches. Germline V gives CDR1 MNHEY, CDR2 SVGAGI.

The chain has TRBV5-1 and TRBJ1-2; a weak D match, TRBD1 (6 bases). The length of the CDR3 is 14 residues. V lost 0 bases and J lost 5, with 11 bases in between. Germline CDR1 SGHRS, CDR2 YFSETQ. The CDR3 DNA reads as TGCGCCAGCAGCTTGGCCTGGACAGCGTATGGCTACACCTTC. It encodes CASSLAWTAYGYTF.

The chain carries TRBV3-1 (or the pseudogene TRBV3-2) and TRBJ2-7; a weak D match, TRBD1 (6 bases). This CDR3 region has 17 residues. The ends were cut back, 3 bases at V and 5 bases at J, with 23 bases in the middle. In germline, CDR1 is LGHDT, CDR2 YNNKEL (reference sequence). The CDR3 bases are TGTGCCAGCAGCCACACTACGGGTGGGGGCTTCGAGAACGAGCAGTACTTC. Translation gives CASSHTTGGGFENEQYF.

V gene TRBV20-1 combines with J gene TRBJ2-1; 7 bases line up with TRBD2. This CDR3 has 14 amino acids. The junction had 3 bases not matched to a gene; V was cut back by 3 bases and J by 1 base. Germline values: CDR1 DFQATT, CDR2 SNEGSKA (reference sequence). CDR3: CSASSGRSYNEQFF. CDR3 DNA sequence: TGCAGTGCTAGTAGCGGGCGATCCTACAATGAGCAGTTCTTC.

Written as DNA, the CDR3 is TGTGCCAGTAGCCGCGAGTCCTATGGCTACACCTTC. Residues: CASSRESYGYTF. This chain uses TRBV19 with TRBJ1-2; D is uncertain. The CDR3 runs 12 residues. The germline V gene encodes CDR1 LNHDA and CDR2 SQIVND (reference sequence). V was shortened by 6 bases and J by 4 bases, with 9 bases between the two germline ends.